A selection of T cell receptor beta chains follows, all from one sample in a study of blood T cell repertoires in COVID-19. Some clones are missing from TCRdb's copy, which holds only in-frame ones; the method was immunoSEQ multiplex PCR. The data contain about 170,000 clones, about nine tenths of them seen just once; the ten biggest clones take up approximately 0.8%. Sample: PBMCs or T cells enriched from blood (not recorded which). Receptors originate from a woman under 30 who had recovered from COVID-19. CDR3s include the opening cysteine and the closing phenylalanine or tryptophan. D genes are given only for firm matches.

cdr3_length: 14; j_call: TRBJ1-1; d_call: TRBD1; v_call: TRBV4-3; cdr3_aa: CASSLKTGGTEAFF; cdr3_nt: TGCGCCAGCAGCCTTAAGACAGGGGGAACTGAAGCTTTCTTT
cdr3_length: 20; j_call: TRBJ1-2; d_call: .; v_call: TRBV5-1; cdr3_aa: CASSLGSTGLGGSVKYGYTF; cdr3_nt: TGCGCCAGCAGCTTGGGGAGTACAGGGCTTGGGGGCTCTGTAAAGTATGGCTACACCTTC
cdr3_length: 12; j_call: TRBJ1-1; d_call: TRBD1; v_call: TRBV27; cdr3_aa: CATTGGGTEAFF; cdr3_nt: TGTGCCACCACAGGGGGTGGCACTGAAGCTTTCTTT
cdr3_length: 13; j_call: TRBJ2-7; d_call: TRBD1; v_call: TRBV12-3/TRBV12-4; cdr3_aa: CASGQGAVYEQYF; cdr3_nt: TGTGCCAGCGGACAGGGGGCCGTCTACGAGCAGTACTTC
cdr3_length: 16; j_call: TRBJ2-3; d_call: .; v_call: TRBV27; cdr3_aa: CASSLLGFQGADTQYF; cdr3_nt: TGTGCCAGCAGTTTATTGGGTTTTCAGGGCGCCGATACGCAGTATTTT
cdr3_length: 14; j_call: TRBJ1-1; d_call: .; v_call: TRBV29-1; cdr3_aa: CSVENQGIGTEAFF; cdr3_nt: TGCAGCGTTGAAAACCAGGGAATTGGCACTGAAGCTTTCTTT
cdr3_length: 15; j_call: TRBJ2-2; d_call: TRBD1; v_call: TRBV5-1; cdr3_aa: CASSDPTGGAGELFF; cdr3_nt: TGCGCCAGCAGCGACCCGACAGGGGGCGCCGGGGAGCTGTTTTTT
cdr3_length: 15; j_call: TRBJ2-7; d_call: .; v_call: TRBV14; cdr3_aa: CASSPHPGGTGEQYF; cdr3_nt: TGTGCCAGCAGCCCTCATCCGGGCGGGACGGGCGAGCAGTACTTC
cdr3_length: 13; j_call: TRBJ1-2; d_call: TRBD1; v_call: TRBV5-6; cdr3_aa: CASSENRGLSYTF; cdr3_nt: TGTGCCAGCAGCGAAAACAGGGGATTGAGCTACACCTTC
cdr3_length: 15; j_call: TRBJ1-3; d_call: .; v_call: TRBV4-3; cdr3_aa: CASSQGGGTGNTIYF; cdr3_nt: TGCGCCAGCAGCCAAGGGGGAGGGACTGGAAACACCATATATTTT
cdr3_length: 15; j_call: TRBJ2-5; d_call: TRBD2; v_call: TRBV28; cdr3_aa: CASSSPGLAGETQYF; cdr3_nt: TGTGCCAGCAGTTCCCCCGGACTAGCGGGAGAGACCCAGTACTTC
cdr3_length: 15; j_call: TRBJ1-5; d_call: .; v_call: TRBV28; cdr3_aa: CASRIGVGRNQPQHF; cdr3_nt: TGTGCCAGCAGAATAGGCGTGGGGCGTAATCAGCCCCAGCATTTT
cdr3_length: 16; j_call: TRBJ2-2; d_call: .; v_call: TRBV25-1; cdr3_aa: CASSDIYSENTGELFF; cdr3_nt: TGTGCCAGCAGTGATATCTACAGTGAGAACACCGGGGAGCTGTTTTTT
cdr3_length: 12; j_call: TRBJ2-1; d_call: .; v_call: TRBV27; cdr3_aa: CASSSLRNEQFF; cdr3_nt: TGTGCCAGCAGTTCCCTACGCAATGAGCAGTTCTTC
cdr3_length: 14; j_call: TRBJ1-2; d_call: .; v_call: TRBV7-9; cdr3_aa: CASSSDIPNYGYTF; cdr3_nt: TGTGCCAGCAGCTCGGACATTCCTAACTATGGCTACACCTTC